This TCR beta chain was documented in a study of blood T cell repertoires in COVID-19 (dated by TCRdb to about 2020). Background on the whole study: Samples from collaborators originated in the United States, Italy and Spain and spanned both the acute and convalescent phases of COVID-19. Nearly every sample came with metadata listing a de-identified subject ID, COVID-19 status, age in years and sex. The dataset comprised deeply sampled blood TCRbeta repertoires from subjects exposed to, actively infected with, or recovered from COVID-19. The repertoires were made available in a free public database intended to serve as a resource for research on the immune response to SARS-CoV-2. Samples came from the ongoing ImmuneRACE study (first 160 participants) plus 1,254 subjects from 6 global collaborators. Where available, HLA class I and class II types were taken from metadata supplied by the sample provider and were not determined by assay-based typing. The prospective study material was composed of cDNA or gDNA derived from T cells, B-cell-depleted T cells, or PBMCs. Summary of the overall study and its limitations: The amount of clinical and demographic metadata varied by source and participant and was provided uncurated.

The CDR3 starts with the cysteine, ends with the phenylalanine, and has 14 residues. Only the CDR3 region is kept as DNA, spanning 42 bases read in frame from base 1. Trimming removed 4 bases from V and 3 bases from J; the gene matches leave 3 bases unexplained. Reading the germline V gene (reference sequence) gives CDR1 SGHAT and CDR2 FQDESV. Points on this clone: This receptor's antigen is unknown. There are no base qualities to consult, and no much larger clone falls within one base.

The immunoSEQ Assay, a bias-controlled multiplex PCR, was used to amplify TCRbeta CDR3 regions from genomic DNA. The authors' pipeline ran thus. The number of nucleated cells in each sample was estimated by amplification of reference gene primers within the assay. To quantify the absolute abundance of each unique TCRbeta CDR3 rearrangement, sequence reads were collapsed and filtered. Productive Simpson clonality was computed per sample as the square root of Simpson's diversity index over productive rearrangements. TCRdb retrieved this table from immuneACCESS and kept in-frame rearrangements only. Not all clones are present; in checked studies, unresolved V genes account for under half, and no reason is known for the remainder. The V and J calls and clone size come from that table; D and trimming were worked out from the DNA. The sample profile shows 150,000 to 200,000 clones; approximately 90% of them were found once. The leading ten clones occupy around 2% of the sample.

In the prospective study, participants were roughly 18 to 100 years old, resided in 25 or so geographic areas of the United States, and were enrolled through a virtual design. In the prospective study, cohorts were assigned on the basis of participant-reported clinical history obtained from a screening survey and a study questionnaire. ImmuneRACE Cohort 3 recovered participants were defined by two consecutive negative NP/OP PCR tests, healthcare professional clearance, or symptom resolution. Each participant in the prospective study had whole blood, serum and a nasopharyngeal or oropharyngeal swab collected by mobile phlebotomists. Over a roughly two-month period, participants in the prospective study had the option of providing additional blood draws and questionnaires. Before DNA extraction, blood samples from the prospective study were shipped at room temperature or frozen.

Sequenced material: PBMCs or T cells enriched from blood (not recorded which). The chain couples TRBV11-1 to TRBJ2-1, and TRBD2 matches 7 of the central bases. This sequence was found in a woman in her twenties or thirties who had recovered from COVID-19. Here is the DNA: TGTGCCAGCAGCTGGGAGCGGGACTACAATGAGCAGTTCTTC. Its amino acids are CASSWERDYNEQFF.